These T cell receptor beta chains were read from a single sample in a study of control samples from healthy donors and cancer patients. Profiling relied on immunoSEQ multiplex PCR, and the TCRdb table lists in-frame clones only, not all of them. The table has roughly 76,000 clones, around 94% seen once. The sequenced material came from blood. The receptor source for this set is a woman in her 40s in good health. Both conserved end residues are trimmed from each CDR3. Fields, in order: V gene, CDR3 protein.

>TRBV2
ASSGAVAYGYT
>TRBV3-1/TRBV3-2
ASSQLGQGRAGVRLGELF
>TRBV5-1
ASSLGSGYYEQY
>TRBV6-5
ASRYRGNTEAF
>TRBV2
AGSREGGADTQY
>TRBV5-4
ASSLSAGGSYGYT
>TRBV6-4
ASSDSKAGETDTQY
>TRBV2
ASSDRTGGLAGFYNEQF
>TRBV10-1
ASRPQTGNGYT
>TRBV30
AWSVAAADTQY
>TRBV27
ASSLYPPSAHSYNEQF
>TRBV12-3/TRBV12-4
ASSQASGNTIY
>TRBV3-1/TRBV3-2
ASSPGTGRGNNYGYT
>TRBV6-5
ATSRGVGEKLF
>TRBV11-2
ASRSLGGGGGKTDTQY
>TRBV7-9
ASSFGLSTEAF
>TRBV7-9
ASSPRGSSYEQY
>TRBV29-1
SAVQGRDRELF
>TRBV9
AIPGLAGVQF
>TRBV9
ASSPYWDAPGNTIY
>TRBV29-1
SVEDGQGGFATNEKLF
>TRBV13
ASSSATGNEKLF
>TRBV5-4
ASSFGTSGPGAQY
>TRBV9
ASSFTANRMNSYEQY